This is a list of T cell receptor beta chains from one sample in a study of response to subunit inactivated influenza vaccine. TCRdb reanalysed the RT-PCR reads using MiXCR and keeps one entry per CDR3 protein. The sample lists about 570,000 distinct CDR3 sequences; approximately 12% were seen once. Sample: PBMCs from blood, taken on the day of vaccination. The receptors were gathered from a man in his fifties who received an inactivated influenza vaccine. CDR3s include the opening cysteine and the closing phenylalanine or tryptophan. A D gene is named only where the DNA matches it firmly. Size tells how often a clone was seen (once, few, many) or the class of an expanded clone, and some rows leave it out.

V gene	J gene	clone size	D gene	CDR3 DNA	CDR3 protein
TRBV5-1	TRBJ1-3	NA	NA	TGCGCCAGCAGCTCCGACGGGACGGCTGGAAACACCATATATTTT	CASSSDGTAGNTIYF
TRBV5-1	TRBJ2-3	few	TRBD2	TGCGCCAGCAGCTTGGAGGGCGGGAGCAGCACAGATACGCAGTATTTT	CASSLEGGSSTDTQYF
TRBV4-2	TRBJ1-2	many	TRBD1	TGTGCCAGCAGCCCGGGACAGGGGGCGTCTGGCTACACCTTC	CASSPGQGASGYTF
TRBV11-3	TRBJ2-1	NA	NA	TGTGCCAGCAGCCAACTGGGGGGATCCAATGAGCAGTTCTTC	CASSQLGGSNEQFF
TRBV28	TRBJ2-3	NA	TRBD1	TGTGCCAGCAGTTTAGGGACAGGGAAGACAGATACGCAGTATTTT	CASSLGTGKTDTQYF
TRBV5-1	TRBJ2-3	NA	NA	TGCGCCAGCAGCTCCTCGTGGGGGATTTCAGATACGCAGTATTTT	CASSSSWGISDTQYF
TRBV5-1	TRBJ2-3	many	NA	TGCGCCAGCAGCTTGTCGGTGGGGGCAGATACGCAGTATTTT	CASSLSVGADTQYF
TRBV12-3/TRBV12-4	TRBJ2-1	few	NA	TGTGCCAGCAGCCTAGCCCGTGAGACGGGCCCGTCTAGGAATGAGCAGTTCTTC	CASSLARETGPSRNEQFF
TRBV27	TRBJ2-7	NA	TRBD1	TGTGCCAGCAGTCCCGGAAGAGGGGGCATCGAGCAGTACTTC	CASSPGRGGIEQYF
TRBV27	TRBJ2-5	few	TRBD2	TGTGCCAGCAGTGTCACTAGCGGGGCGGCGTCCCAGTACTTC	CASSVTSGAASQYF